The rows below give T cell receptor beta chains drawn from one sample of a study of T cell responses to AZD1222 COVID-19 vaccine. Using immunoSEQ multiplex PCR, the repertoire was profiled, and TCRdb retains in-frame clones only, with some absent. The top ten hold under 20% of the sample, which has 84,000 or so clones, approximately 88% seen once. The sequences come from peripheral blood, collected on day 0 of AZD1222 vaccination. The receptors shown here come from an adult in good health. The CDR3 runs from the conserved cysteine through the conserved F or W. The D gene is left open where the match is weak. Where a row states a size, it is once, few, many or the class of an expanded clone; other rows omit it.

cdr3_nt	cdr3_aa	j_call	clone_size	d_call	v_call
TGTGCCAGCAGCCAAATGGGTAGCGGGAGTTGGTATTTT	CASSQMGSGSWYF	TRBJ2-3	-	TRBD2	TRBV3-1/TRBV3-2
TGTGCCAGCACCGAACGGACAGGAACTGGAAACACCATATATTTT	CASTERTGTGNTIYF	TRBJ1-3	-	TRBD1	TRBV28
TGTGCCAGCAGCCCCCAGGGGACTAGCGGTGGGAAGACCCAGTACTTC	CASSPQGTSGGKTQYF	TRBJ2-5	-	TRBD2	TRBV7-2
TGTGCCAGCAGCTTAGGGGTCTATAATTCACCCCTCCACTTT	CASSLGVYNSPLHF	TRBJ1-6	-	-	TRBV11-2
TGCGCCAGCAGCTTTGGCGGCCCTGGGGCCGGGGAGCTGTTTTTT	CASSFGGPGAGELFF	TRBJ2-2	few	-	TRBV5-1
TGTGCCAGCTCCACTGAAGCTTTCTTT	CASSTEAFF	TRBJ1-1	-	-	TRBV19
TGTGCCAGCAGCTTTATTTCCGGTGAAAACATTCAGTACTTC	CASSFISGENIQYF	TRBJ2-4	once	-	TRBV7-9
TGTGCCAGCAGCTTATGTTTCCAGGGGCAATACAATGAGCAGTTCTTC	CASSLCFQGQYNEQFF	TRBJ2-1	-	-	TRBV5-4
TGTGCCAGCACCGCTGGGAGCAATCAGCCCCAGCATTTT	CASTAGSNQPQHF	TRBJ1-5	-	-	TRBV6-5
TGTGCCAGTAGTATCGGGCCACCCGGTGAGCAGTTCTTC	CASSIGPPGEQFF	TRBJ2-1	-	-	TRBV19
TGTGCCAGCAGCCAAGGGGGTTCGCCCCAGCATTTT	CASSQGGSPQHF	TRBJ1-5	-	-	TRBV3-1/TRBV3-2
TGTGCCAGCAGCCAAAGACAGGGACCCCCGGAGTGGACCCAGTACTTC	CASSQRQGPPEWTQYF	TRBJ2-5	-	TRBD1	TRBV3-1/TRBV3-2
TGTGCCAGCAGTTTCCCCTCTGGAAACACCATATATTTT	CASSFPSGNTIYF	TRBJ1-3	-	-	TRBV28
TGTGCCAGCAGCCAACCAGGACAGGGTGCGGGGGGCTACACCTTC	CASSQPGQGAGGYTF	TRBJ1-2	once	TRBD1	TRBV4-2
TGTGCCAGCAGTTTTACAGGGTTAAACGAGCAGTACTTC	CASSFTGLNEQYF	TRBJ2-7	-	-	TRBV28
TGTGCCTGTCGTACGGGAGAGACTTCAGATACGCAGTATTTT	CACRTGETSDTQYF	TRBJ2-3	-	-	TRBV30
TGTGCCACCAGTGATTTTCGGGGGGGGCGACGGGAGCAGTTCTTC	CATSDFRGGRREQFF	TRBJ2-1	-	TRBD2	TRBV24-1
TGTGCCAGTAGCAGACAGGGCCAGATAGATACGCAGTATTTT	CASSRQGQIDTQYF	TRBJ2-3	-	TRBD1	TRBV19
TGTGCCAGTTCGGCGGGGAAAGTAAATCAGCCCCAGCATTTT	CASSAGKVNQPQHF	TRBJ1-5	-	-	TRBV19
TGTGCCATCGGTGCTTGGCCGTTAGGGAACTATGGCTACACCTTC	CAIGAWPLGNYGYTF	TRBJ1-2	-	-	TRBV10-3
TGTGCCAGCAGCTTGGCTAAGGGGGTAGCTTTCTTT	CASSLAKGVAFF	TRBJ1-1	-	-	TRBV5-6
TGTGCCAGCAGTGACGGACATAGAAATCAGCCCCAGCATTTT	CASSDGHRNQPQHF	TRBJ1-5	-	-	TRBV6-2/TRBV6-3
TGTGCCAGCAGCGTCCAGGGGTCAGGTCAGCCCCAGCATTTT	CASSVQGSGQPQHF	TRBJ1-5	-	-	TRBV5-4
TGTGCCAGCAGCTTAACAGGGAATACGCAGTATTTT	CASSLTGNTQYF	TRBJ2-3	-	-	TRBV6-5